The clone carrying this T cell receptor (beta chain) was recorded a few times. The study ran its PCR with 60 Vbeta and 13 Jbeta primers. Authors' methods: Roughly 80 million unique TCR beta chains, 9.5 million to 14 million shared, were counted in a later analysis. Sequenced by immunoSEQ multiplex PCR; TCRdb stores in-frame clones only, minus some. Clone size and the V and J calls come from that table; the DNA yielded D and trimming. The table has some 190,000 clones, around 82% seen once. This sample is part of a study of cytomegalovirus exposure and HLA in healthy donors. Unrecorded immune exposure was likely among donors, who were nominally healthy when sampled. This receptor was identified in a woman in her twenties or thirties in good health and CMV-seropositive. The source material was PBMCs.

This chain's CDR3 is CASSLVGGGRTDTQYF. The DNA for the CDR3 is TGTGCCAGCAGCTTAGTTGGCGGGGGACGGACAGATACGCAGTATTTT. J is TRBJ2-3 and V is TRBV7-2; 7 positions match TRBD2. After removal of 1 base from V and 3 bases from J, the junction contained 7 bases not matched to a gene. The CDR3 sequence is 16 residues long. CDR1 is SGHTA, CDR2 FQGNSA, per germline. Filled out from reference TRBV7-2 and TRBJ2-3, the complete variable domain reads GAGVSQSPSNKVTEKGKDVELRCDPISGHTALYWYRQSLGQGLEFLIYFQGNSAPDKSGLPSDRFSAERTGGSVSTLTIQRTQQEDSAVYLCASSLVGGGRTDTQYFGPGTRLTVL.